This T cell receptor (beta chain) was profiled in a study of radiation and T cells in renal cell carcinoma. Turning to the study itself: Nephrectomy followed 15 Gy stereotactic body radiation by 4 weeks.

Sequenced by immunoSEQ multiplex PCR; TCRdb stores in-frame clones only, minus some. The sample contains over 60,000 clones, around three quarters of which appear only once. Germline lookup yields CDR1 MNHEY and CDR2 SVGAGI. V lost 5 bases, J lost 7 bases, and 7 bases stayed unmatched. The CDR3 sequence is 14 residues long. General study findings and limits: Top tumor clonotypes rose in blood 2 weeks post-radiation, then contracted.

To note about this clone: Its target is not known.

Time point here: blood 2 weeks post-SBRT. Treatment denoted: 15 Gy SBRT to primary tumor, nephrectomy 4 weeks later. The source material was blood, sampled from a patient whose treatment included radiotherapy and nephrectomy. The TCR was taken from a man aged 55 to 70 with renal cell carcinoma. The rearrangement links TRBV6-5 to TRBJ1-5, with 8 bases that match TRBD1. The CDR3 region is CASSQQGAGQPQHF. The CDR3 bases are TGTGCCAGCAGTCAGCAGGGGGCAGGACAGCCCCAGCATTTT.